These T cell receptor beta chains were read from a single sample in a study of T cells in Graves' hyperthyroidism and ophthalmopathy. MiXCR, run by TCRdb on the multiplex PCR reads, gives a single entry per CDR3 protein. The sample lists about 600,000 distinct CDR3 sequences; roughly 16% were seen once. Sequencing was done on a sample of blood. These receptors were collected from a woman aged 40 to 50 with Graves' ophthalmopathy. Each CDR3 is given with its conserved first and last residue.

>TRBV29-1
CSVVEPPEAFF
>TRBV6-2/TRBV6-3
CASSKGGAGNTIYF
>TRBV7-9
CASSPVGEAFF
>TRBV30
CAWSVGTTTDTQYF
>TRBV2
CASSEATGGSTDTQYF
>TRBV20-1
CSAFPTGAYGQPQHF
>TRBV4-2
CASSQDRTSGRAGETQYF
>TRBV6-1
CASSRDSVGYGYTF
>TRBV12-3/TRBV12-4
CASRSAQGDGYTF
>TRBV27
CASSPLGDYEQYF
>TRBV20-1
CSARDHLKAQYF
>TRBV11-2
CASSYNSGGVRPYEQYF
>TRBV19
CASSISSLGQPQHF
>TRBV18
CASSSGQGPGIATQYF
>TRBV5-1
CASSPTTGTGAHEQYF
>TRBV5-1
CASSPQQGLGGYTF
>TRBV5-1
CASSLFGTGEYEQYF
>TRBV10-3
CAISERQGAYNEQFF
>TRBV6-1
CASSPGTETIWNTEAFF
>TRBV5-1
CASSFGRQGNNEQFF
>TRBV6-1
CASSLQGAGTEASF
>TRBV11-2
CASSREGVEQYF
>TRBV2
CASKGLAGSGELFF
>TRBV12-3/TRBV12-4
CASNAGNLNTEAFF
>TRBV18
CASSPPEAEKLFF
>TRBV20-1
CSARSTQGTNSPLHF
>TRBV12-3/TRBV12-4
CASSWGQLNYGYTF
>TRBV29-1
CSVEFVASGGEDTQYF
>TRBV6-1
CASSEDRSTGNEQFF
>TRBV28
CASSPRHSSYNSPLHF
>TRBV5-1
CASSLATSGSRSSDTQYF
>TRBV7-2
CASSLAASGGSSYEQYF
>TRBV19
CASRQYETQYF
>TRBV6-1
CASSSAGGGYEQYF
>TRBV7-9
CASSSGGIGYTF
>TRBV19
CASSIAQGPSYNEQFF
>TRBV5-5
CASSLWGEVVKDTQYF
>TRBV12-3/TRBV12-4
CASTDHSGANVLTF
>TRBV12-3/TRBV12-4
CASSSSGGLRSYEQYF
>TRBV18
CASSPNPSGGGETQYF
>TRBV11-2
CASSWGASGMSSEQFF